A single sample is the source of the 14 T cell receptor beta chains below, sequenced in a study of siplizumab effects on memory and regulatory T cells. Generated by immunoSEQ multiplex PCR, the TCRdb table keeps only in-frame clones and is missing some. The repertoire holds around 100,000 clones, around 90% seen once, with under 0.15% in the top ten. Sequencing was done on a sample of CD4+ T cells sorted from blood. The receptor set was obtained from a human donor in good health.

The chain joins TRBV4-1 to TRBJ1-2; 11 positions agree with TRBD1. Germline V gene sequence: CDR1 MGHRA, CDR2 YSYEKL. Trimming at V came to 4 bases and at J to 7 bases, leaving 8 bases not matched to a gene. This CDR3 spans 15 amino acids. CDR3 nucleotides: TGCGCCAGCAGCCCTCCGGACAGGGGGCTGGTTGGCTACACCTTC. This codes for CASSPPDRGLVGYTF.

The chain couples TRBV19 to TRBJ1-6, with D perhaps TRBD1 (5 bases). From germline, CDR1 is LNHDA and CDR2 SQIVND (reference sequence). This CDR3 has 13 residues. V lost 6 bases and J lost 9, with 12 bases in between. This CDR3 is CASSDSSFSPLHF. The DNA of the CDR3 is TGTGCCAGTAGCGACAGTTCCTTTTCACCCCTCCACTTT.

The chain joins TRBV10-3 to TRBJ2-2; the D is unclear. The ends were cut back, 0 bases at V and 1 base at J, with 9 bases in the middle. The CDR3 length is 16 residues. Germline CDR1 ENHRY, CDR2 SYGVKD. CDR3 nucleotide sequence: TGTGCCATCAGTGAGTCGAGCGCCAGGAACACCGGGGAGCTGTTTTTT. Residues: CAISESSARNTGELFF.

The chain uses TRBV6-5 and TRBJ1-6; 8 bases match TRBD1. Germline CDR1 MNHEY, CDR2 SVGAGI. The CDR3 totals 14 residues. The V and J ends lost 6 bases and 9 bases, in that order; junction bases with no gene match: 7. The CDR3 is CASSLNRGGSPLHF. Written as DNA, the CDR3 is TGTGCCAGCAGCCTAAACAGGGGGGGTTCACCCCTCCACTTT.

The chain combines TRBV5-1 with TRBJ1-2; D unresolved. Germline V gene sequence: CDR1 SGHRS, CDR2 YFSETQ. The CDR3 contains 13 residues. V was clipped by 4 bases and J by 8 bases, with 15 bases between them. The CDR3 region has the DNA TGCGCCAGCAGCGTGACAAACCGGTGGGGCTACACCTTC. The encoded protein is CASSVTNRWGYTF.

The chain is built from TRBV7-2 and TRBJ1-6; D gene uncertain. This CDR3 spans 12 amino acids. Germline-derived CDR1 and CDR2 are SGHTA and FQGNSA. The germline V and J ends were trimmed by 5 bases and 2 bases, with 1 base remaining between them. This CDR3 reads CASSPYNSPLHF. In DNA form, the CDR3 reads TGTGCCAGCAGCCCCTATAATTCACCCCTCCACTTT.

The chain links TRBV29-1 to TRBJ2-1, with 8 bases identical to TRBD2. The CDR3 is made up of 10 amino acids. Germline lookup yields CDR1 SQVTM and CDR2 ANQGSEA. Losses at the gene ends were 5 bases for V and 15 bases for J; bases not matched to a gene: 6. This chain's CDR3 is CSVSLLAVFF. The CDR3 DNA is TGCAGCGTTTCGTTACTAGCGGTGTTCTTC.

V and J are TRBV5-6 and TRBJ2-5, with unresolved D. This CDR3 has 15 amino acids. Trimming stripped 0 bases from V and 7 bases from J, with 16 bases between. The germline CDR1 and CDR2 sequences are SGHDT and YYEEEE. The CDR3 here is CASSLGSMVGVTQYF. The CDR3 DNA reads TGTGCCAGCAGCTTGGGGAGCATGGTGGGTGTGACCCAGTACTTC.

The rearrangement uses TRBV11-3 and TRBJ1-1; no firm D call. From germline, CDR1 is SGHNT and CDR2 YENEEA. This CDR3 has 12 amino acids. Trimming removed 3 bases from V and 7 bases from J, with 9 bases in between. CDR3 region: CASSFSGGEAFF. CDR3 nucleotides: TGTGCCAGCAGCTTCAGTGGCGGTGAAGCTTTCTTT.

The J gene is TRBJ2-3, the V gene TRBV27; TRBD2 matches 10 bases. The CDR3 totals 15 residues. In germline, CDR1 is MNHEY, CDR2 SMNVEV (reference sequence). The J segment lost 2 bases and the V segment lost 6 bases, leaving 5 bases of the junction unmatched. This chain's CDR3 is CASRSSGGNTDTQYF. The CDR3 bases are TGTGCCAGCAGGTCTAGCGGGGGCAACACAGATACGCAGTATTTT.

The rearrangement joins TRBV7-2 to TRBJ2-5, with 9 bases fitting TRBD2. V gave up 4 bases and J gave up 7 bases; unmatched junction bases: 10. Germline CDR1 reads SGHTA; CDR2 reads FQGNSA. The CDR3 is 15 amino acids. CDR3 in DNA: TGTGCCAGCAGCTCCTTGGGACTAGCTGGAGGGACCCAGTACTTC. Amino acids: CASSSLGLAGGTQYF.

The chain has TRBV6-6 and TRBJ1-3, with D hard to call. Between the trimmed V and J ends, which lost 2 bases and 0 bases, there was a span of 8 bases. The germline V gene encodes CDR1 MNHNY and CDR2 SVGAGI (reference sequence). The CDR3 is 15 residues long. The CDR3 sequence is CASSYDGNSGNTIYF. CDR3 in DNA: TGTGCCAGCAGTTACGATGGGAACTCTGGAAACACCATATATTTT.

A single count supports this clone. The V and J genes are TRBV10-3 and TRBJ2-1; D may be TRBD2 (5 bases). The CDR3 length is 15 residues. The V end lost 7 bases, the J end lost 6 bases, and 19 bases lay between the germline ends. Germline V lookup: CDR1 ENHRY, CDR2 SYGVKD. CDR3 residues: CAITRAPLPANEQFF. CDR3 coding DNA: TGTGCCATCACGCGGGCCCCCCTTCCCGCCAATGAGCAGTTCTTC.

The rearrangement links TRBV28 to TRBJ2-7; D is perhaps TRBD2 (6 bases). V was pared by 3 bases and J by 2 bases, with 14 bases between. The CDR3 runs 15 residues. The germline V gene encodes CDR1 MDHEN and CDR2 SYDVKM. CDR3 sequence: CASSLVLSGAYEQYF. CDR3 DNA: TGTGCCAGCAGTTTGGTTCTTTCGGGGGCCTACGAGCAGTACTTC.